This TCR beta chain was sequenced for a study of blood T cell dynamics during melanoma immunotherapy. Study as a whole: Patients with metastatic melanoma got pembrolizumab or nivolumab-ipilimumab as first-line care.

Time point described: week 3, after first cycle of checkpoint inhibitor. Points on this clone: Its antigen is unknown.

Each bulk PBMC sample had approximately 0.35 ug DNA loaded. Profiling relied on immunoSEQ multiplex PCR, and the TCRdb table lists in-frame clones only, not all of them. The profile shows some 9,800 clones, 75% to 90% of them singletons. Regarding the study as a whole: It remained unknown if the driving T cell clones were melanoma-specific.

This TCR was sampled from a human donor with melanoma. The material was blood, obtained from a patient treated with checkpoint blockade.

CDR3 sequence: CASSLAGQGATSYTF. In DNA form, the CDR3 reads TGCGCCAGCAGCTTGGCGGGACAGGGGGCAACAAGCTACACCTTC. This chain links TRBV5-1 with TRBJ1-2; 12 nucleotides match TRBD1. Germline V gene sequence: CDR1 SGHRS, CDR2 YFSETQ. The junction had 6 bases not matched to a gene; V was cut back by 0 bases and J by 9 bases. There are 15 residues in the CDR3.